A single sample is the source of the 26 T cell receptor beta chains below, sequenced in a study of human T cells and chemical hapten exposure. TCRdb recomputed calls from the RACE reads with MiXCR, one row per CDR3 protein. Found here are some 82,000 distinct CDR3 sequences, 6.5% to 8.5% of them singletons; the top ten hold 1.3%. Described time point: patch test 2, 6 weeks after DPC sensitization. The sample's treatment: therapeutic diphenylcyclopropenone sensitization with weekly scalp DPC. Sequencing used whole blood, obtained in connection with sensitization to the hapten diphenylcyclopropenone (DPC). These receptors were collected from a woman between 25 and 40 years old with alopecia areata. Some clones in this sample may be carry-over from other donors' samples.

This clonotype has ten or more counts. The CDR3 sequence is CASSRGGATDTQYF. The CDR3 bases are TGTGCCAGCAGTAGGGGGGGGGCCACAGATACGCAGTATTTT. V and J are TRBV2 and TRBJ2-3; D possibly corresponds to TRBD2 (7 bases). The V end lost 5 bases, the J end lost 2 bases, and 11 bases lay between the germline ends. Germline assignment: CDR1 SNHLY and CDR2 FYNNEI. CDR3 length equals 14 residues.

This clonotype was picked up many times. The rearrangement uses TRBV20-1 and TRBJ1-1, with no clear D. CDR3 length: 13 residues. Per germline, CDR1 DFQATT and CDR2 SNEGSKA (reference sequence). With 5 bases removed from V and 0 bases from J, the gap between germline ends came to 10 bases. CDR3 amino acids: CSAFQTLNTEAFF. CDR3 coding DNA: TGCAGTGCTTTTCAGACCCTGAACACTGAAGCTTTCTTT.

In its sample, this clonotype was seen many times. The chain carries TRBV5-1 and TRBJ2-7; TRBD1 is a possible D gene (7 bases). Looked up from germline, CDR1 is SGHRS and CDR2 is YFSETQ. The CDR3 is 14 residues long. Trimming took off 4 bases at V and 6 bases at J, with 17 bases between the two ends. The CDR3 DNA reads as TGCGCCAGCAGCGCAGAGGAGGGGGCAATCGAGCAGTACTTC. Translated, it gives CASSAEEGAIEQYF.

The table lists this clonotype with a few counts. V and J are TRBV12-3 or TRBV12-4 and TRBJ2-1, with D unresolved. CDR3 length: 13 amino acids. Trimming took 5 bases from V and 7 from J, leaving 12 bases between them. This CDR3 reads CASSPPDVNEQFF. The CDR3 coding sequence is TGTGCCAGCAGTCCGCCGGATGTGAATGAGCAGTTCTTC.

This clonotype was found a few times. This rearrangement joins TRBV20-1 to TRBJ1-1, with D unclear. This CDR3 has 13 amino acids. The V and J ends lost 5 bases and 2 bases respectively, with 12 bases between them. Germline values: CDR1 DFQATT, CDR2 SNEGSKA (reference sequence). In nucleotides, the CDR3 is TGCAGTGCTCTGACGGCCTCCAACACTGAAGCTTTCTTT. This encodes CSALTASNTEAFF.

This clonotype came up many times. This chain links TRBV15 with TRBJ2-2; 7 nucleotides line up with TRBD1. CDR1 is LNHNV and CDR2 is YYDKDF in the germline V gene (reference sequence). CDR3 length equals 13 residues. With V trimmed by 7 bases and J by 11 bases, 10 bases remained unmatched. The CDR3 protein is CATTRDSRGELFF. The CDR3 DNA reads as TGTGCCACCACCAGGGACAGCCGCGGCGAGCTGTTTTTT.

This clonotype occurred many times. The chain has TRBV6-5 and TRBJ2-7, with D maybe TRBD2 (5 bases). The germline CDR1 and CDR2 sequences are MNHEY and SVGAGI. The CDR3 loop spans 13 amino acids. The V end was cut by 5 bases, the J end by 0 bases, with 8 bases between. The CDR3 coding sequence is TGTGCCAGCAGTGTCGGGGTCTCCTACGAGCAGTACTTC. It encodes CASSVGVSYEQYF.

This clonotype was found many times. The CDR3 DNA is TGCGCCAGCAGCTTAAGTTCGGGGGCCCGAACCCCCAGCACAGATACGCAGTATTTT. Encoded protein: CASSLSSGARTPSTDTQYF. This chain links TRBV10-1 with TRBJ2-3; D possibly uses TRBD1 or TRBD2 (6 bases each). From germline, CDR1 is WNHNN and CDR2 SYGVQD (reference sequence). CDR3 length equals 19 residues. Trimming removed 6 bases from V and 0 bases from J, with 25 bases in between.

There are many counts of this clonotype. The chain joins TRBV6-1 to TRBJ1-2; D not resolved. Germline CDR1 reads MNHNS; CDR2 reads SASEGT. Trimming removed 1 base at V and 4 bases at J, with 16 bases between. The CDR3 covers 16 residues. CDR3 loop: CASSEGSRTVSYGYTF. The CDR3 DNA sequence: TGTGCCAGCAGTGAAGGTTCGCGGACGGTTTCCTATGGCTACACCTTC.

This clonotype was seen more than once but under ten times. The J gene is TRBJ1-6, the V gene TRBV5-1; 7 bases match TRBD1. CDR3 length equals 15 residues. Germline trimming cut 3 bases from V and 9 bases from J; bases unmatched to any gene: 9. The germline V gene has CDR1 SGHRS and CDR2 YFSETQ. For the CDR3, the DNA is TGCGCCAGCAGCTCGCGAGGGGACAGTAGTTCACCCCTCCACTTT. The encoded protein is CASSSRGDSSSPLHF.

This clonotype appeared many times. This rearrangement joins TRBV29-1 to TRBJ1-1; D may be TRBD1 (5 bases). Germline V gene lookup returns CDR1 SQVTM and CDR2 ANQGSEA. The CDR3 covers 13 residues. Between the trimmed V and J ends, which lost 2 bases and 2 bases, there was a span of 9 bases. In nucleotides, the CDR3 is TGCAGCGTTGAAAGGGGTACCAACACTGAAGCTTTCTTT. Amino acid sequence: CSVERGTNTEAFF.

This clonotype was found many times. The chain has TRBV27 and TRBJ2-6; 9 bases are shared with TRBD1. V dropped 5 bases and J dropped 2; count of bases not matched to a gene: 10. The germline V gene has CDR1 MNHEY and CDR2 SMNVEV (reference sequence). This CDR3 is built from 18 residues. The CDR3 DNA reads TGTGCCAGCAGTCCCCCGGGACAGGGAACGGCTGGGGCCAACGTCCTGACTTTC. This gives the protein CASSPPGQGTAGANVLTF. Supplemented by reference TRBV27 and TRBJ2-6, the full variable domain reads EAQVTQNPRYLITVTGKKLTVTCSQNMNHEYMSWYRQDPGLGLRQIYYSMNVEVTDKGDVPEGYKVSRKEKRNFPLILESPSPNQTSLYFCASSPPGQGTAGANVLTFGAGSRLTVL.

This clonotype has ten or more counts. This chain connects TRBV3-1 to TRBJ2-3, with TRBD1 identical over 9 bases. Per the germline V gene, CDR1 is LGHDT and CDR2 is YNNKEL (reference sequence). J gave up 6 bases and V 4 bases, and 5 bases lay outside the gene matches. This CDR3 has 14 residues. CDR3 amino acids: CASSLQGARDTQYF. CDR3 DNA sequence: TGTGCCAGCAGCCTACAGGGGGCGAGGGATACGCAGTATTTT.

This clonotype was seen many times. The chain has TRBV4-2 and TRBJ2-3, with TRBD2 matching over 7 bases. CDR1 is LGHNA, CDR2 YNFKEQ, per germline. V dropped 1 base and J dropped 0; count of bases not matched to a gene: 7. The CDR3 spans 17 residues. The CDR3 region has the DNA TGTGCCAGCAGCCAAGGACGACTAGCCCCTAGCACAGATACGCAGTATTTT. Its translation: CASSQGRLAPSTDTQYF.

V and J are TRBV19 and TRBJ2-5; 9 bases line up with TRBD1. V dropped 4 bases and J dropped 6; count of bases not matched to a gene: 6. This CDR3 is built from 14 residues. CDR1 LNHDA and CDR2 SQIVND come from the germline V gene (reference sequence). CDR3 in amino acids: CASSRTGQGKTQYF. CDR3 nucleotide sequence: TGTGCCAGTAGTAGGACCGGACAGGGGAAGACCCAGTACTTC.

This clonotype was counted many times. This CDR3 is CASSLMSGGGEQYF. The DNA for the CDR3 is TGTGCCAGCAGTTTAATGTCGGGGGGGGGCGAGCAGTACTTC. This chain joins TRBV12-3 or TRBV12-4 and TRBJ2-7, with 8 nucleotides matching TRBD2. The CDR3 runs to 14 residues. V lost 2 bases, J lost 6 bases, and 6 bases stayed unmatched.

The rearrangement links TRBV2 to TRBJ1-2, with D perhaps matching TRBD1 (5 bases). Trimming shortened V by 6 bases and J by 4 bases, and 21 bases separated the two germline ends. Germline values: CDR1 SNHLY, CDR2 FYNNEI. The CDR3 spans 16 residues. The CDR3 here is CASRKDPSRRGYGYTF. The CDR3 nucleotides are TGTGCCAGCAGGAAGGACCCTAGCAGGAGGGGCTATGGCTACACCTTC.

In this sample, this clonotype turned up many times. The CDR3 here is CSVAQNSGNTIYF. The CDR3 DNA is TGCAGTGTAGCGCAAAACTCTGGAAACACCATATATTTT. The chain recombines TRBV20-1 with TRBJ1-3, with D uncertain. This CDR3 spans 13 amino acids. Deletions cut 7 bases from V and 0 bases from J, with 10 bases between. Germline-derived CDR1 and CDR2 are DFQATT and SNEGSKA (reference sequence).

The gene calls are TRBV12-3 or TRBV12-4 and TRBJ2-5, with 12 bases aligning to TRBD2. The CDR3 extends over 14 amino acids. Trimming at V came to 6 bases and at J to 1 base, leaving 0 bases not matched to a gene. This CDR3 reads CASRTSGGQETQYF. CDR3 DNA sequence: TGTGCCAGCAGGACTAGCGGGGGCCAAGAGACCCAGTACTTC.

The sample holds many counts of this clonotype. The chain couples TRBV7-6 to TRBJ2-3, with 9 bases identical to TRBD2. Trimming took 1 base from V and 1 from J; bases not matched to a gene: 3. Germline lookup yields CDR1 SGHVS and CDR2 FNYEAQ. The CDR3 runs to 16 residues. The CDR3: CASSLGPSGGTDTQYF. CDR3 nucleotides: TGTGCCAGCAGCTTAGGTCCTAGCGGGGGCACAGATACGCAGTATTTT.

This clonotype was seen many times. The J gene is TRBJ2-7, the V gene TRBV7-2, with 7 bases identical to TRBD1. The V gene end was trimmed by 2 bases and the J gene end by 1 base; junction bases not matched to a gene: 5. Germline CDR1 reads SGHTA; CDR2 reads FQGNSA. The CDR3 has 15 residues. This chain's CDR3 is CASSLQLGQSYEQYF. CDR3 DNA: TGTGCCAGCAGCTTACAGCTGGGACAGTCCTACGAGCAGTACTTC.

This clonotype occurred many times. The chain recombines TRBV27 with TRBJ2-7; the D gene could be TRBD1 or TRBD2 (5 bases each). Germline CDR1 MNHEY, CDR2 SMNVEV (reference sequence). V was shortened by 3 bases and J by 2 bases, with 11 bases between the two germline ends. The CDR3 consists of 14 residues. The CDR3 loop reads CASSLRGDTYEQYF. For the CDR3, the DNA is TGTGCCAGCAGTTTGAGAGGGGATACCTACGAGCAGTACTTC.

This clonotype showed up many times. A read error may produce the germline difference seen at one junction end. The rearrangement links TRBV7-9 to TRBJ2-7; D remains ambiguous. The germline gives CDR1 SEHNR, CDR2 FQNEAQ (reference sequence). The CDR3 spans 12 residues. This CDR3 is CASSFSTTHPHF. The CDR3 DNA follows: TGTGCCAGCAGCTTCTCGACGACCCATCCCCACTTC.

This clonotype appeared many times. This rearrangement joins TRBV9 to TRBJ2-3; D is possibly TRBD1 (6 bases). The V gene's germline CDR1 is SGDLS and CDR2 YYNGEE. The CDR3 is 15 amino acids. The germline V and J ends were trimmed by 2 bases and 6 bases, with 16 bases remaining between them. The DNA for the CDR3 is TGTGCCAGCAGCGTGGGGTGGACAGTCGGGGATACGCAGTATTTT. Translated, it gives CASSVGWTVGDTQYF.

This clonotype has more than one count but fewer than ten. The chain employs TRBV6-5 and TRBJ1-1; D gene unclear. Germline V gene sequence: CDR1 MNHEY, CDR2 SVGAGI. CDR3 length: 14 residues. The ends were cut back, 3 bases at V and 4 bases at J, with 12 bases in the middle. CDR3 residues: CASSYGRYGTEAFF. The CDR3 DNA reads as TGTGCCAGCAGTTATGGGAGGTACGGCACTGAAGCTTTCTTT.

This clonotype occurred many times. The CDR3 DNA reads TGCAGTGCTAGCCGCGACAGGGAGGACTATGGCTACACCTTC. Protein product: CSASRDREDYGYTF. V gene TRBV20-1 combines with J gene TRBJ1-2; the match to TRBD1 covers 7 bases. Per germline, CDR1 DFQATT and CDR2 SNEGSKA (reference sequence). The CDR3 runs 14 residues. With 3 bases clipped from V and 3 bases from J, the junction kept 7 bases outside the gene matches.